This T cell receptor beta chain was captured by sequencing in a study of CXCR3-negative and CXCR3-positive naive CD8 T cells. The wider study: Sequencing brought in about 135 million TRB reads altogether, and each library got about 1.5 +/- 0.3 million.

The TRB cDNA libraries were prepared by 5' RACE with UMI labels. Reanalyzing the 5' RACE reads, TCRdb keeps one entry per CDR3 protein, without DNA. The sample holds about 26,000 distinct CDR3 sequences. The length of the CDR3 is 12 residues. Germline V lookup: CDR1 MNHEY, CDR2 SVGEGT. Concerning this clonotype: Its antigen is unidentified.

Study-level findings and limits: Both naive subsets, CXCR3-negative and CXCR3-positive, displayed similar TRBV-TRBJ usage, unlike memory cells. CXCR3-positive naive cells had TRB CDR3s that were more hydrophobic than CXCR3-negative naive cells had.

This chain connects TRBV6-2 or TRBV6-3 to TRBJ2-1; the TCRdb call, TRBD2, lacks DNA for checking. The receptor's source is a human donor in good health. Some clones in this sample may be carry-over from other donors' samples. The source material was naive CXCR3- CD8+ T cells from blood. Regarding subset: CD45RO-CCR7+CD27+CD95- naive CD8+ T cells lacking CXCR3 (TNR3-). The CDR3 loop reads CASGGTYNEQFF.